This TCR beta chain was retrieved from a study of blood T cell repertoires in COVID-19. Turning to the study itself: PBMCs, B-cell-depleted T cells, or T cells were the source of the cDNA or gDNA that made up the material.

Germline lookup yields CDR1 MDHEN and CDR2 SYDVKM. The CDR3 extends over 12 amino acids. With V trimmed by 6 bases and J by 7 bases, 6 bases remained unmatched. Per the original methods: Reference gene primer amplification gave estimated nucleated cell counts. Data came from immunoSEQ multiplex PCR; TCRdb stores just in-frame clones and leaves some out. From that table come the V and J calls and clone size; the DNA was used to work out D and trimming. The profile shows under 250,000 clones, under 90% of them singletons. The chain uses TRBV28 and TRBJ2-7; 7 nucleotides align to TRBD1. This receptor was obtained from a man in his 60s who had recovered from COVID-19. The sample comprised peripheral blood. CDR3 residues: CASRPGQLEQYF. The CDR3 DNA follows: TGTGCCAGCAGGCCGGGACAGCTAGAGCAGTACTTC.